The 2 T cell receptor beta chains reported below all come from one sample, sequenced in a study of shared clonotypes between healthy human individuals. TCRdb keeps only in-frame clones here, not all; method: immunoSEQ multiplex PCR. Of hundreds of thousands of clones in the sample, around 73% were seen once. Sequenced input: memory CD4+ T cells sorted from blood. Noted subset: CD45RA-negative fraction. These receptors were collected from a woman aged 30 to 39 in good health.

This chain links TRBV5-1 with TRBJ2-7; 13 positions match TRBD2. This CDR3 is 14 amino acids long. CDR1 SGHRS and CDR2 YFSETQ come from the germline V gene. The V gene end was trimmed by 4 bases and the J gene end by 6 bases; junction bases not matched to a gene: 4. The DNA for the CDR3 is TGCGCCAGCAGCCATGGGACTAGCGGGATCGAGCAGTACTTC. Protein sequence: CASSHGTSGIEQYF.

The V gene is TRBV5-1, the J gene TRBJ2-2, with 11 bases identical to TRBD2. V lost 0 bases and J lost 7; bases outside the gene matches: 8. The germline gives CDR1 SGHRS, CDR2 YFSETQ. The length of the CDR3 is 17 residues. CDR3 bases: TGCGCCAGCAGCTTGGGGCCTAGCGGGAGGATGGTCGGGGAGCTGTTTTTT. This sequence encodes CASSLGPSGRMVGELFF.